The 25 T cell receptor beta chains presented below share a single source sample, sequenced in a study of early T cells in non-severe SARS-CoV-2 infection. TCRdb used MiXCR to reprocess the 5' RACE reads, holding one entry per CDR3 protein. The table has about 64,000 distinct CDR3 sequences, 10% to 15% seen once. The material was whole blood, obtained at baseline. These receptors all come from an adult who was a healthcare worker with PCR-confirmed SARS-CoV-2 infection or an uninfected control (not recorded which).

This clonotype was counted a few times. The chain combines TRBV5-6 with TRBJ2-7; D is perhaps TRBD2 (6 bases). The CDR3 is 13 residues long. Germline assignment: CDR1 SGHDT and CDR2 YYEEEE. V was cut by 4 bases and J by 3 bases, with 11 bases left in between. The CDR3 loop reads CASSPAGIYEQYF. CDR3 nucleotide sequence: TGTGCCAGCAGCCCGGCGGGGATCTACGAGCAGTACTTC.

The rearrangement links TRBV3-1 to TRBJ1-2; maybe TRBD1 (6 bases). Between the trimmed V and J ends, which lost 4 bases and 5 bases, there was a span of 17 bases. Germline-derived CDR1 and CDR2 are LGHDT and YNNKEL (reference sequence). The CDR3 consists of 15 residues. The CDR3, as DNA: TGTGCCAGCAGCCGAGCAAGTGGGGGCCAATATGGCTACACCTTC. This encodes CASSRASGGQYGYTF.

The chain couples TRBV20-1 to TRBJ1-1; D is ambiguous. There are 15 residues in the CDR3. Trimming shortened V by 0 bases and J by 0 bases, and 11 bases separated the two germline ends. Looked up from germline, CDR1 is DFQATT and CDR2 is SNEGSKA (reference sequence). CDR3: CSARDNRRMNTEAFF. The CDR3 bases are TGCAGTGCTAGAGATAACCGCCGGATGAACACTGAAGCTTTCTTT.

A few counts support this clonotype. This chain connects TRBV4-1 to TRBJ2-7, with 15 bases fitting TRBD2. The length of the CDR3 is 18 residues. The junction had 10 bases not matched to a gene; V was cut back by 1 base and J by 6 bases. Looked up from germline, CDR1 is MGHRA and CDR2 is YSYEKL. In DNA, the CDR3 is TGCGCCAGCAGCCAAGCGAGGACTAGCGGGAGGGAAAGGAGCGAGCAGTACTTC. Translated, it gives CASSQARTSGRERSEQYF.

The CDR3: CASSWGYEQYF. CDR3 DNA sequence: TGTGCCAGCAGTTGGGGATACGAGCAGTACTTC. The chain uses TRBV27 and TRBJ2-7; D remains ambiguous. V was cut by 4 bases and J by 4 bases, with 5 bases left in between. The CDR3 extends over 11 amino acids. Germline values: CDR1 MNHEY, CDR2 SMNVEV (reference sequence).

A few counts support this clonotype. The rearrangement joins TRBV28 to TRBJ2-7; possibly TRBD1 for D (6 bases). This CDR3 contains 14 residues. Between the trimmed V and J ends, which lost 4 bases and 1 base, there was a span of 11 bases. Germline V gene lookup returns CDR1 MDHEN and CDR2 SYDVKM. The CDR3 here is CASSYRDLSYEQYF. The CDR3 DNA is TGTGCCAGCAGTTACAGGGATTTGTCCTACGAGCAGTACTTC.

The CDR3 loop reads CASSQGPTYEQYF. In nucleotides, the CDR3 is TGCGCCAGCAGCCAAGGGCCGACCTACGAGCAGTACTTC. The J gene is TRBJ2-7, the V gene TRBV4-3; D unclear. Germline values: CDR1 LGHNA, CDR2 YSLEER. Trimming shortened V by 1 base and J by 2 bases, and 6 bases separated the two germline ends. The CDR3 spans 13 residues.

This chain uses TRBV28 with TRBJ2-7; possibly TRBD2 for D (6 bases). Trimming left V 7 bases short and J 6 bases short, with 16 bases between. Per germline, CDR1 MDHEN and CDR2 SYDVKM. The CDR3 covers 13 residues. The CDR3 reads CASNPRGTREQYF. The CDR3 DNA is TGTGCCAGCAATCCCCGGGGGACCCGCGAGCAGTACTTC.

This clonotype was detected many times. This rearrangement joins TRBV5-5 to TRBJ2-6, with D perhaps TRBD1 (6 bases). V gave up 4 bases and J gave up 0 bases, with 14 bases separating them. In germline, CDR1 is SGHKS, CDR2 YYEKEE (reference sequence). This CDR3 spans 17 amino acids. CDR3 protein: CASSPLGQNSGANVLTF. CDR3 coding DNA: TGTGCCAGCAGCCCTTTAGGACAGAACTCTGGGGCCAACGTCCTGACTTTC.

This clonotype was seen only a few times. CDR3 sequence: CSARVLTAANTEAFF. CDR3 coding DNA: TGCAGTGCTAGAGTTTTAACAGCGGCGAACACTGAAGCTTTCTTT. The chain has TRBV20-1 and TRBJ1-1, with D uncertain. The CDR3 runs 15 residues. V was shortened by 1 base and J by 1 base, with 13 bases between the two germline ends. Germline values: CDR1 DFQATT, CDR2 SNEGSKA (reference sequence).

Here the CDR3 reads CASSYQGLVGSNEQFF. The CDR3 DNA follows: TGTGCCAGCAGTTACCAGGGACTAGTAGGGAGCAATGAGCAGTTCTTC. The chain recombines TRBV6-2 or TRBV6-3 with TRBJ2-1; 8 bases are a match to TRBD2. Germline lookup yields CDR1 MNHEY and CDR2 SVGEGT. The CDR3 has 16 residues. The trim removed 2 bases at V and 6 bases at J, leaving 9 bases unmatched.

The table lists this clonotype with many counts. This sequence joins TRBV12-3 or TRBV12-4 and TRBJ1-5, with a tentative D call TRBD1 (6 bases). V gave up 4 bases and J gave up 5 bases, with 12 bases separating them. The CDR3 loop spans 14 amino acids. For the CDR3, the DNA is TGTGCCAGCAGTTCCCGGGACATCGATCAGCCCCAGCATTTT. It codes for CASSSRDIDQPQHF.

The chain joins TRBV5-1 to TRBJ1-4; unclear D gene. Between the trimmed V and J ends, which lost 5 bases and 3 bases, there was a span of 8 bases. CDR1 SGHRS and CDR2 YFSETQ come from the germline V gene. The CDR3 is 13 amino acids. CDR3 DNA sequence: TGCGCCAGCAGGGGTTCTGCTAATGAAAAACTGTTTTTT. Encoded protein: CASRGSANEKLFF.

This clonotype was seen ten or more times. V is TRBV20-1 and J is TRBJ2-1; D not resolved. Germline CDR1 and CDR2: DFQATT and SNEGSKA (reference sequence). V lost 0 bases and J lost 5, with 11 bases in between. This CDR3 has 14 residues. CDR3 bases: TGCAGTGCTAGAGACATTTGGGCGGACAATGAGCAGTTCTTC. Translating it yields CSARDIWADNEQFF.

This clonotype has a count of ten or more. J is TRBJ2-6 and V is TRBV28; D gene unclear. This CDR3 is 14 amino acids long. Per the germline V gene, CDR1 is MDHEN and CDR2 is SYDVKM. V was trimmed by 6 bases and J by 2 bases, leaving 8 bases between them. CDR3 sequence (DNA): TGTGCCAGCAGCGTTAGGGCTGGGGCCAACGTCCTGACTTTC. Translating it yields CASSVRAGANVLTF.

This clonotype was detected only a few times. The chain carries TRBV28 and TRBJ2-3; the match to TRBD2 covers 7 bases. J was trimmed by 2 bases and V by 4 bases; bases with no gene match: 3. The CDR3 spans 14 residues. CDR1 MDHEN and CDR2 SYDVKM come from the germline V gene. The CDR3 DNA sequence: TGTGCCAGCAGTTCGGGGGGACTCACAGATACGCAGTATTTT. As protein: CASSSGGLTDTQYF.

This clonotype turned up a few times. The chain combines TRBV27 with TRBJ1-1; D call uncertain. Trimming shortened V by 1 base and J by 1 base, and 4 bases separated the two germline ends. Looked up from germline, CDR1 is MNHEY and CDR2 is SMNVEV (reference sequence). CDR3 length: 13 residues. The DNA for the CDR3 is TGTGCCAGCAGTTTATGGGGGAACACTGAAGCTTTCTTT. Its translation: CASSLWGNTEAFF.

This chain uses TRBV29-1 with TRBJ2-7; tentatively, D is TRBD1 (6 bases). The V gene's germline CDR1 is SQVTM and CDR2 ANQGSEA. Trimming stripped 4 bases from V and 0 bases from J, with 16 bases between. The CDR3 sequence is 15 residues long. DNA of the CDR3: TGCAGCGTTGTTTTTTCCCAGGGGAGCTCCTACGAGCAGTACTTC. Amino acid sequence: CSVVFSQGSSYEQYF.

A few counts support this clonotype. The chain has TRBV19 and TRBJ2-2; TRBD1 is a possible D gene (6 bases). CDR3 length: 15 amino acids. Trimming took 3 bases from V and 1 from J, leaving 9 bases between them. Germline V gene sequence: CDR1 LNHDA, CDR2 SQIVND (reference sequence). The CDR3 sequence: CASSIVGGNTGELFF. The CDR3 region has the DNA TGTGCCAGTAGTATTGTAGGGGGGAACACCGGGGAGCTGTTTTTT.

V usage is TRBV5-4 and J usage is TRBJ2-3, with 7 bases that match TRBD1. The length of the CDR3 is 15 residues. With 6 bases clipped from V and 6 bases from J, the junction kept 13 bases outside the gene matches. Germline V gene sequence: CDR1 SGHNT, CDR2 YYREEE (reference sequence). For the CDR3, the DNA is TGTGCCAGCAAAGGGGGCGCAGTACCGGGCGATACGCAGTATTTT. Protein sequence: CASKGGAVPGDTQYF.

The chain uses TRBV6-6 and TRBJ1-6, with 8 bases lining up with TRBD1. CDR1 is MNHNY and CDR2 is SVGAGI in the germline V gene (reference sequence). This CDR3 has 11 residues. V dropped 6 bases and J dropped 11; count of bases not matched to a gene: 0. The CDR3: CASRQGAPLHF. In DNA, the CDR3 is TGTGCCAGCAGACAGGGGGCACCCCTCCACTTT.

DNA of the CDR3: TGTGCCAGCAGACGAAGAGATCAGGGCGGCTACACCTTC. Residues: CASRRRDQGGYTF. The chain combines TRBV4-2 with TRBJ1-2, with D possibly matching TRBD1 (5 bases). The CDR3 sequence is 13 residues long. V lost 6 bases and J lost 8, with 16 bases in between. Germline V lookup: CDR1 LGHNA, CDR2 YNFKEQ.

Only a few counts were recorded for this clonotype. J is TRBJ2-1 and V is TRBV20-1, with TRBD2 matching 13 bases. The CDR3 is 14 residues long. Germline V gene sequence: CDR1 DFQATT, CDR2 SNEGSKA (reference sequence). V lost 6 bases and J lost 3; bases outside the gene matches: 2. CDR3 nucleotide sequence: TGCAGTGCCGGGACTAGCGGGGACTACAATGAGCAGTTCTTC. Its translation is CSAGTSGDYNEQFF.

The chain couples TRBV5-1 to TRBJ1-4; D is unclear. CDR1 and CDR2 (germline): SGHRS, YFSETQ. This CDR3 comprises 14 residues. Trimming removed 3 bases at V and 8 bases at J, with 14 bases between. Here the CDR3 DNA reads TGCGCCAGCAGCTCCTCACTACCGGGGGAAAAACTGTTTTTT. It is translated as CASSSSLPGEKLFF. The full variable domain, completed using reference TRBV5-1 and TRBJ1-4, is KAGVTQTPRYLIKTRGQQVTLSCSPISGHRSVSWYQQTPGQGLQFLFEYFSETQRNKGNFPGRFSGRQFSNSRSEMNVSTLELGDSALYLCASSSSLPGEKLFFGSGTQLSVL.

In this sample, this clonotype turned up a few times. The rearrangement joins TRBV6-6 to TRBJ2-4, with 8 bases fitting TRBD2. Trimming cost V 6 bases and J 1 base; bases outside gene matches: 8. The CDR3 spans 16 residues. Germline V lookup: CDR1 MNHNY, CDR2 SVGAGI (reference sequence). CDR3 sequence (DNA): TGTGCCAGCAGCTCGAGCGGGAGAGGTGCCAAAAACATTCAGTACTTC. This sequence encodes CASSSSGRGAKNIQYF.